This entry lists 22 T cell receptor beta chains sequenced from one sample in a study of cytomegalovirus exposure and HLA in healthy donors. TCRdb's copy holds only in-frame clones and misses some; the assay was immunoSEQ multiplex PCR. In the table there are more than 140,000 clones, approximately 91% of which are singletons. Sequencing used PBMCs. These receptors were taken from a woman aged 18-29 years in good health and CMV-seropositive.

In this sample, this clone turned up a few times. The rearrangement joins TRBV9 to TRBJ2-1, with TRBD1 identical over 7 bases. Germline CDR1 reads SGDLS; CDR2 reads YYNGEE. Trimming cost V 2 bases and J 5 bases; bases outside gene matches: 4. The CDR3 totals 14 residues. The CDR3 DNA reads as TGTGCCAGCAGCGTTGGGACAGCTAACAATGAGCAGTTCTTC. This translates into CASSVGTANNEQFF.

The J gene is TRBJ2-7, the V gene TRBV7-3; 10 bases agree with TRBD2. The germline V gene has CDR1 SGHTA and CDR2 FQGTGA. The CDR3 runs to 14 residues. Losses at the gene ends were 5 bases for V and 3 bases for J; bases not matched to a gene: 4. DNA for the CDR3: TGTGCCAGCAGCCTCCTAGCGGGAGTCTACGAGCAGTACTTC. Translating it yields CASSLLAGVYEQYF.

The chain carries TRBV4-1 and TRBJ2-1, with 10 nucleotides matching TRBD2. J was trimmed by 6 bases and V by 0 bases; bases with no gene match: 5. The CDR3 contains 16 residues. Germline CDR1 and CDR2: MGHRA and YSYEKL. The CDR3 bases are TGCGCCAGCAGCCAAGATCTAGCGGGAGATCTCAATGAGCAGTTCTTC. This encodes CASSQDLAGDLNEQFF.

The V gene is TRBV30, the J gene TRBJ2-5; weak D call: TRBD2 (5 bases). Germline V lookup: CDR1 GTSNPN, CDR2 SVGIG (reference sequence). This CDR3 has 13 amino acids. Trimming shortened V by 0 bases and J by 5 bases, and 10 bases separated the two germline ends. The DNA of the CDR3 is TGTGCCTGGAGTGTAACGGGATTTGAGACCCAGTACTTC. Protein product: CAWSVTGFETQYF.

This rearrangement joins TRBV5-1 to TRBJ2-7; 8 positions match TRBD1. The V segment lost 2 bases and the J segment 7 bases; nucleotides outside the gene matches: 5. From germline, CDR1 is SGHRS and CDR2 YFSETQ. This CDR3 spans 13 amino acids. CDR3 loop: CASSFQGAEEQYF. The CDR3 DNA reads as TGCGCCAGCAGCTTCCAGGGGGCTGAGGAGCAGTACTTC.

The CDR3 nucleotides read TGTGCCAGCAGCCAAGATGAGGACAGGGGCTACGAGCAGTACTTC. This encodes CASSQDEDRGYEQYF. The chain links TRBV4-2 to TRBJ2-7, with 9 bases lining up with TRBD1. The V segment lost 0 bases and the J segment 3 bases; nucleotides outside the gene matches: 3. The CDR3 consists of 15 residues. CDR1 and CDR2 from the germline V gene are LGHNA and YNFKEQ.

The chain employs TRBV9 and TRBJ1-2; D gene uncertain. Germline V gene sequence: CDR1 SGDLS, CDR2 YYNGEE. Trimming took 4 bases from V and 6 from J, leaving 16 bases between them. The CDR3 has 14 amino acids. The DNA of the CDR3 is TGTGCCAGCAGCCCCTCAATAACGACTGATGGCTACACCTTC. Translated: CASSPSITTDGYTF.

The chain is built from TRBV27 and TRBJ2-2, with 10 bases lining up with TRBD2. V lost 3 bases and J lost 4; bases outside the gene matches: 8. CDR1 and CDR2 from the germline V gene are MNHEY and SMNVEV (reference sequence). This CDR3 is built from 17 residues. CDR3 sequence (DNA): TGTGCCAGCAGTTTGTCAGCGGGAGGGTGGAGCACCGGGGAGCTGTTTTTT. Amino acids: CASSLSAGGWSTGELFF.

This sequence joins TRBV27 and TRBJ2-1; possibly TRBD2 for D (7 bases). CDR3 length: 15 residues. Germline CDR1 and CDR2: MNHEY and SMNVEV (reference sequence). V lost 5 bases and J 7 bases, leaving 18 bases between the germline ends. In DNA, the CDR3 is TGTGCCAGCAGTCCCGGACTAGGGGGAGGGAATGAGCAGTTCTTC. This encodes CASSPGLGGGNEQFF.

This chain connects TRBV4-2 to TRBJ2-3, with 10 bases aligning to TRBD2. J was trimmed by 6 bases and V by 5 bases; bases with no gene match: 5. CDR1 and CDR2 (germline): LGHNA, YNFKEQ. The CDR3 totals 14 residues. The DNA of the CDR3 is TGTGCCAGCAGCTACGGACTAGCGGCCGATACGCAGTATTTT. The encoded protein is CASSYGLAADTQYF.

To note about this clone: Within the sample, other DNA sequences also encode this same CDR3. The chain uses TRBV19 and TRBJ1-5; D is unclear. The germline V and J ends were trimmed by 3 bases and 4 bases, with 10 bases remaining between them. This CDR3 has 14 residues. CDR1 and CDR2 (germline): LNHDA, SQIVND (reference sequence). In DNA, the CDR3 is TGTGCCAGTAGTATCTCCGGAGGAAATCAGCCCCAGCATTTT. Translation gives CASSISGGNQPQHF.

The V gene is TRBV11-2, the J gene TRBJ1-2; D is possibly TRBD1 (6 bases). The CDR3 length is 16 residues. Trimming took off 3 bases at V and 3 bases at J, with 17 bases between the two ends. Germline loops: CDR1 SGHAT, CDR2 FQNNGV. CDR3 nucleotides: TGTGCCAGCAGCTTGCGGGCAGGGGCAAGCGACTATGGCTACACCTTC. Translating it yields CASSLRAGASDYGYTF.

This chain uses TRBV28 with TRBJ1-5; a weak D match, TRBD1 (5 bases). This CDR3 contains 16 residues. CDR1 is MDHEN, CDR2 SYDVKM, per germline. V lost 8 bases to trimming and J lost 2 bases, with 19 bases between them. This CDR3 is CASVNWGGTGNQPQHF. For the CDR3, the DNA is TGTGCCAGCGTAAACTGGGGGGGAACAGGCAATCAGCCCCAGCATTTT.

The CDR3 reads CASSWKAGADEQYF. The CDR3 DNA reads as TGCGCCAGCAGCTGGAAAGCGGGAGCAGACGAGCAGTACTTC. The chain recombines TRBV5-1 with TRBJ2-7; 8 bases match TRBD2. There are 14 residues in the CDR3. The germline V gene has CDR1 SGHRS and CDR2 YFSETQ. With 3 bases clipped from V and 5 bases from J, the junction kept 7 bases outside the gene matches. Together with reference TRBV5-1 and TRBJ2-7, the CDR3 gives the full variable domain: KAGVTQTPRYLIKTRGQQVTLSCSPISGHRSVSWYQQTPGQGLQFLFEYFSETQRNKGNFPGRFSGRQFSNSRSEMNVSTLELGDSALYLCASSWKAGADEQYFGPGTRLTVT.

This clone was seen a few times. The germline gene is not matched at one end of the junction; a read error may be the cause. The chain has TRBV30 and TRBJ1-1; D is undetermined. The CDR3 is 11 amino acids. Germline V gene lookup returns CDR1 GTSNPN and CDR2 SVGIG (reference sequence). CDR3 region: CAWSAQTEAFF. The CDR3 DNA is TGTGCCTGGAGTGCCCAGACTGAGGCTTTCTTT.

The chain carries TRBV5-1 and TRBJ1-2; D is unclear. CDR1 is SGHRS, CDR2 YFSETQ, per germline. CDR3 length: 13 amino acids. The V end lost 7 bases, the J end lost 5 bases, and 15 bases lay between the germline ends. CDR3 region: CASGIVGIYGYTF. CDR3 bases: TGCGCCAGCGGTATCGTCGGGATATATGGCTACACCTTC.

This sequence joins TRBV6-1 and TRBJ2-5, with D perhaps matching TRBD1 (6 bases). The CDR3 covers 16 residues. V was clipped by 1 base and J by 7 bases, with 19 bases between them. Germline CDR1 is MNHNS and CDR2 is SASEGT. In DNA, the CDR3 is TGTGCCAGCAGTGAAGGTTGGGGACAAGGGGAAGGGACCCAGTACTTC. This encodes CASSEGWGQGEGTQYF.

The chain is built from TRBV2 and TRBJ2-7; weak D call: TRBD1 (9 bases). CDR1 is SNHLY and CDR2 is FYNNEI in the germline V gene. This CDR3 is 17 amino acids long. Trimming took off 0 bases at V and 3 bases at J, with 18 bases between the two ends. This CDR3 reads CASSEARGGTGHYEQYF. The CDR3 coding sequence is TGTGCCAGCAGTGAAGCCCGGGGGGGGACAGGGCACTACGAGCAGTACTTC.

There are many counts of this clone. This rearrangement joins TRBV6-6 to TRBJ2-2, with TRBD1 matching 7 bases. CDR3 length equals 14 residues. Germline assignment: CDR1 MNHNY and CDR2 SVGAGI (reference sequence). V lost 8 bases to trimming and J lost 6 bases; unmatched junction nucleotides: 9. The DNA of the CDR3 is TGTGCCAGCTCCGACAGGGAAACCTCCGGGGAGCTGTTTTTT. Translated, it gives CASSDRETSGELFF.

The V call is TRBV6-1, the J call TRBJ2-2; possible D gene TRBD2, 5 bases. The CDR3 is 15 residues long. The germline gives CDR1 MNHNS, CDR2 SASEGT. Trimming took 0 bases from V and 4 from J, leaving 9 bases between them. CDR3 nucleotide sequence: TGTGCCAGCAGTGAAGCGCTGGGGAGCACCGGGGAGCTGTTTTTT. Translated, it gives CASSEALGSTGELFF.

This clone was seen a single time. This chain links TRBV7-2 with TRBJ2-5; weak D call: TRBD2 (5 bases). V was trimmed by 4 bases and J by 4 bases, leaving 16 bases between them. Germline lookup yields CDR1 SGHTA and CDR2 FQGNSA. The length of the CDR3 is 15 residues. The CDR3 is CASSSRSAERETQYF. The DNA for the CDR3 is TGTGCCAGCAGCTCGAGGTCAGCGGAACGAGAGACCCAGTACTTC.

In DNA, the CDR3 is TGTGCCAAACACGCGGACAGGGTGACTCAAGGGGACACAGATACGCAGTATTTT. This sequence encodes CAKHADRVTQGDTDTQYF. The J gene is TRBJ2-3, the V gene TRBV28, with 8 bases lining up with TRBD1. Per germline, CDR1 MDHEN and CDR2 SYDVKM. Unmatched junction bases numbered 20, after V lost 10 bases and J lost 2 bases. The CDR3 consists of 18 residues.